A single sample gave rise to the 21 T cell receptor beta chains below, sequenced in a study of regulatory T cells in long-lasting Graves disease. Combining iRepertoire HTBI primers with Arm-PCR of CDR3 regions, the authors built TCR beta libraries. TCRdb itself ran the multiplex PCR reads through MiXCR, one entry per CDR3 protein. The table has about 470,000 distinct CDR3 sequences, 15% to 20% seen once. Documented time point: newly diagnosed GD, antithyroid drugs for less than 3 months. RNA from PBMCs was the source of the TCR library. These data were also reused for a study on T cells in Graves' hyperthyroidism and ophthalmopathy.

The material sequenced was peripheral blood mononuclear cells (PBMCs), taken at new diagnosis, from a patient treated with antithyroid drugs. Receptors originate from a man aged 35 to 55 with Graves disease.

This clonotype occurred many times. V is TRBV28 and J is TRBJ2-7; D may be TRBD1 or TRBD2 (5 bases each). The V gene's germline CDR1 is MDHEN and CDR2 SYDVKM. V dropped 4 bases and J dropped 7 bases, with 20 bases sitting between them. The length of the CDR3 is 15 residues. For the CDR3, the DNA is TGTGCCAGCAGTTCCCCGGGACGGATACCAGGGGAGCAGTACTTC. Its translation: CASSSPGRIPGEQYF.

This chain joins TRBV12-3 or TRBV12-4 and TRBJ2-4, with D possibly TRBD2 on 5 matching bases. The CDR3 has 17 amino acids. The germline V and J ends were trimmed by 5 bases and 0 bases, with 17 bases remaining between them. CDR3 DNA sequence: TGTGCCAGCAGTCCCGCCACCAGCGGTATAGCCAAAAACATTCAGTACTTC. Its protein product is CASSPATSGIAKNIQYF.

This clonotype showed up many times. The gene calls are TRBV5-1 and TRBJ2-1; 7 bases line up with TRBD2. This CDR3 is 17 amino acids long. V lost 2 bases and J lost 1; bases outside the gene matches: 9. Germline V lookup: CDR1 SGHRS, CDR2 YFSETQ. The CDR3 loop reads CASSFTAGVRSYNEQFF. For the CDR3, the DNA is TGCGCCAGCAGCTTTACGGCGGGAGTCCGTTCCTACAATGAGCAGTTCTTC. Drawing the rest from reference TRBV5-1 and TRBJ2-1, the complete variable domain is KAGVTQTPRYLIKTRGQQVTLSCSPISGHRSVSWYQQTPGQGLQFLFEYFSETQRNKGNFPGRFSGRQFSNSRSEMNVSTLELGDSALYLCASSFTAGVRSYNEQFFGPGTRLTVL.

As regards this clonotype: This may come from a read error, since a much larger clone is one base off. This rearrangement joins TRBV29-1 to TRBJ2-1, with no clear D. Germline lookup yields CDR1 SQVTM and CDR2 ANQGSEA. This CDR3 region has 13 residues. The CDR3 spells CSLTPNSCNEQFF. The CDR3 region has the DNA TGCAGCCTGACACCTAACTCCTGCAATGAGCAGTTCTTC.

This sequence joins TRBV2 and TRBJ1-4, with a possible D match to TRBD1 (5 bases). Per germline, CDR1 SNHLY and CDR2 FYNNEI. V gave up 6 bases and J gave up 5 bases, with 13 bases separating them. CDR3 length: 14 residues. The CDR3 sequence: CASRIDSINEKLFF. CDR3 in DNA: TGTGCCAGCAGAATTGACAGTATCAATGAAAAACTGTTTTTT.

This clonotype was found many times. The chain links TRBV11-2 to TRBJ1-2; TRBD1 aligns across 8 bases. The V gene's germline CDR1 is SGHAT and CDR2 FQNNGV. This CDR3 comprises 14 residues. Unmatched junction bases numbered 2, after V lost 1 base and J lost 4 bases. The CDR3 coding sequence is TGTGCCAGCAGCTTAGTCGGACAGGGCTATGGCTACACCTTC. Translated: CASSLVGQGYGYTF.

This clonotype showed up many times. V usage is TRBV2 and J usage is TRBJ2-7; 7 nucleotides match TRBD2. Germline V lookup: CDR1 SNHLY, CDR2 FYNNEI. J lost 2 bases, V lost 6 bases, and 7 bases had no gene match. The CDR3 length is 14 residues. The CDR3: CASRGGTRAYEQYF. DNA for the CDR3: TGTGCCAGCAGGGGGGGGACGAGGGCCTACGAGCAGTACTTC.

The chain uses TRBV29-1 and TRBJ2-1, with D unclear. The CDR3 is made up of 12 amino acids. The germline gives CDR1 SQVTM, CDR2 ANQGSEA. The V end lost 0 bases, the J end lost 3 bases, and 3 bases lay between the germline ends. The CDR3 DNA follows: TGCAGCGTTGAAGACATCTACAATGAGCAGTTCTTC. This translates into CSVEDIYNEQFF.

Worth noting for this clonotype: Compared with germline, one end of the junction differs, possibly owing to a read error. This rearrangement joins TRBV5-5 to TRBJ2-2; 9 nucleotides align to TRBD1. Germline V gene sequence: CDR1 SGHKS, CDR2 YYEKEE (reference sequence). CDR3 length equals 15 residues. The CDR3 loop reads CASSSTGGHTGELFF. In DNA, the CDR3 is TGCGCCAGCAGCTCGACAGGGGGTCACACCGGGGAGCTGTTTTTT.

The table lists this clonotype with many counts. Here the CDR3 reads CASSLGGLSNEQFF. The CDR3 nucleotides read TGTGCCAGCAGCTTAGGGGGACTTAGCAATGAGCAGTTCTTC. The chain joins TRBV11-2 to TRBJ2-1; tentative D call: TRBD2 (6 bases). CDR1 SGHAT and CDR2 FQNNGV come from the germline V gene. The CDR3 covers 14 residues. V was shortened by 1 base and J by 6 bases, with 10 bases between the two germline ends.

This clonotype was counted a few times. J is TRBJ2-5 and V is TRBV11-3; 8 bases are shared with TRBD2. This CDR3 has 16 residues. V shed 3 bases and J 2 bases; nucleotides not matched to a gene: 8. Germline CDR1 reads SGHNT; CDR2 reads YENEEA. CDR3: CASSFSSGTHQETQYF. Here the CDR3 DNA reads TGTGCCAGCAGCTTTAGTAGCGGGACTCATCAAGAGACCCAGTACTTC. Full variable domain (missing parts from reference TRBV11-3 and TRBJ2-5): EAGVVQSPRYKIIEKKQPVAFWCNPISGHNTLYWYLQNLGQGPELLIRYENEEAVDDSQLPKDRFSAERLKGVDSTLKIQPAELGDSAVYLCASSFSSGTHQETQYFGPGTRLLVL.

This CDR3 reads CASSRDGGNGNTIYF. DNA for the CDR3: TGTGCCAGCAGCCGCGACGGGGGGAATGGAAACACCATATATTTT. The rearrangement links TRBV7-3 to TRBJ1-3; possibly TRBD1 for D (5 bases). CDR1 and CDR2 from the germline V gene are SGHTA and FQGTGA. The CDR3 runs 15 residues. The V and J ends lost 5 bases and 3 bases respectively, with 14 bases between them.

The V call is TRBV5-5, the J call TRBJ2-1, with D perhaps TRBD2 (6 bases). The V end was cut by 5 bases, the J end by 5 bases, with 11 bases between. The length of the CDR3 is 13 residues. Germline CDR1 SGHKS, CDR2 YYEKEE (reference sequence). The CDR3 spells CASRGGLHNEQFF. The DNA for the CDR3 is TGTGCCAGCAGAGGCGGACTACACAATGAGCAGTTCTTC.

This clonotype was recorded many times. The rearrangement uses TRBV28 and TRBJ2-7; maybe TRBD2 (5 bases). Between the trimmed V and J ends, which lost 5 bases and 2 bases, there was a span of 13 bases. CDR1 is MDHEN and CDR2 is SYDVKM in the germline V gene. The CDR3 is made up of 14 amino acids. The DNA of the CDR3 is TGTGCCAGCAGTCCAGTGGCGGGTCCCTACGAGCAGTACTTC. Translating gives CASSPVAGPYEQYF. Full variable domain (outside the CDR3, taken from reference TRBV28 and TRBJ2-7): DVKVTQSSRYLVKRTGEKVFLECVQDMDHENMFWYRQDPGLGLRLIYFSYDVKMKEKGDIPEGYSVSREKKERFSLILESASTNQTSMYLCASSPVAGPYEQYFGPGTRLTVT.

The CDR3, as DNA: TGTGCCAGCTCACTAACTAGCGGGAGCCGAAGTGAGCAGTTCTTC. It translates to CASSLTSGSRSEQFF. This sequence joins TRBV18 and TRBJ2-1, with 11 bases lining up with TRBD2. CDR1 and CDR2 from the germline V gene are KGHSH and LQKENI. The CDR3 consists of 15 residues. The ends lost 4 bases at V and 9 bases at J; junction bases unmatched: 8.

This clonotype was observed at least ten times. This chain links TRBV7-2 with TRBJ2-1; D is undetermined. Germline V gives CDR1 SGHTA, CDR2 FQGNSA. The CDR3 spans 15 residues. V lost 1 base and J 4 bases, leaving 11 bases between the germline ends. The CDR3 sequence is CASSLGGQRYNEQFF. CDR3 nucleotides: TGTGCCAGCAGCTTAGGAGGCCAGAGATACAATGAGCAGTTCTTC.

About this clonotype: At one of its ends the junction is not consistent with the germline gene, which may arise from a read error. The gene calls are TRBV14 and TRBJ2-1, with 7 bases matching TRBD2. The CDR3 length is 15 residues. The germline V gene encodes CDR1 SGHDN and CDR2 FVKESK. The chain's CDR3 is CTSSQFLADYNEQFF. DNA for the CDR3: TGTACCAGCAGCCAATTTCTAGCGGACTACAATGAGCAGTTCTTC.

This clonotype has at least ten counts. The V gene is TRBV7-9, the J gene TRBJ2-1, with 7 nucleotides matching TRBD1. With V trimmed by 6 bases and J by 8 bases, 4 bases remained unmatched. Germline CDR1 reads SEHNR; CDR2 reads FQNEAQ (reference sequence). The CDR3 runs 12 residues. CDR3 DNA: TGTGCCAGCAGAAACAGGGGCGATGAGCAGTTCTTC. Protein product: CASRNRGDEQFF.

This clonotype was detected many times. The chain recombines TRBV28 with TRBJ2-7; TRBD2 is a possible D gene (6 bases). Per germline, CDR1 MDHEN and CDR2 SYDVKM. Trimming took 5 bases from V and 7 from J, leaving 18 bases between them. The CDR3 spans 14 residues. Here the CDR3 DNA reads TGTGCCAGCAGTCACCCGGGAAGGGCGGGGGAGCAGTACTTC. Translation: CASSHPGRAGEQYF.

This clonotype occurred a few times. The V and J genes are TRBV12-3 or TRBV12-4 and TRBJ2-6; the match to TRBD1 covers 10 bases. J lost 4 bases, V lost 5 bases, and 17 bases had no gene match. The CDR3 spans 20 residues. CDR3 DNA: TGTGCCAGCAGTCCTACCCGGGACAGGGGAGAATGGTCAGGGGCCAACGTCCTGACTTTC. Translating gives CASSPTRDRGEWSGANVLTF.

The V and J genes are TRBV19 and TRBJ1-1; unclear D gene. From germline, CDR1 is LNHDA and CDR2 SQIVND (reference sequence). The CDR3 spans 13 residues. The germline V and J ends were trimmed by 8 bases and 5 bases, with 15 bases remaining between them. For the CDR3, the DNA is TGTGCCAGTGGTAGAGGGCAGGTGACTGAAGCTTTCTTT. This encodes CASGRGQVTEAFF.